This T cell receptor beta chain stems from a study of blood T cell repertoires in COVID-19. CDR1 KGHSH and CDR2 LQKENI come from the germline V gene. The CDR3 covers 18 residues. V dropped 3 bases and J dropped 0; count of bases not matched to a gene: 4. Sequencing was performed with immunoSEQ multiplex PCR; in TCRdb, only in-frame clones are kept and a portion is missing. This table has approximately 170,000 clones, 86% appearing once. The specimen was peripheral blood. This rearrangement joins TRBV18 to TRBJ2-3; 15 bases map to TRBD2. The receptor was isolated from a woman aged 80 or older in a cohort sampled during active or convalescent COVID-19. CDR3 in DNA: TGTGCCAGCTCACCGGGACTAGCGGGGGGCCCTAGCACAGATACGCAGTATTTT. It yields the protein CASSPGLAGGPSTDTQYF.